Each of the 18 T cell receptor beta chains below was sequenced from the same sample in a study of T cells of healthy individuals. One entry per CDR3 protein results from TCRdb running MiXCR on the 5' RACE reads. The sample has 95,000 to 100,000 distinct CDR3 sequences; 17% are singletons. Receptors originate from a human donor in good health.

This rearrangement joins TRBV20-1 to TRBJ1-2; tentatively, D is TRBD1 (6 bases). V gave up 7 bases and J gave up 7 bases, with 16 bases separating them. The CDR3 extends over 12 amino acids. Germline assignment: CDR1 DFQATT and CDR2 SNEGSKA (reference sequence). The CDR3 region has the DNA TGCAGTGGCAGGGGAGAAGTTAGTGGCTACACCTTC. It yields the protein CSGRGEVSGYTF.

This clonotype was detected ten times or more. The rearrangement joins TRBV20-1 to TRBJ2-7; D gene uncertain. Per the germline V gene, CDR1 is DFQATT and CDR2 is SNEGSKA (reference sequence). The CDR3 is 14 residues long. V shed 4 bases and J shed 1 base, with 14 bases lying between them. The DNA of the CDR3 is TGCAGTGCTACACCCTATATGGGATCCTACGAGCAGTACTTC. This sequence encodes CSATPYMGSYEQYF.

The table lists this clonotype with many counts. The rearrangement links TRBV2 to TRBJ1-5; D remains ambiguous. Between the trimmed V and J ends, which lost 3 bases and 9 bases, there was a span of 18 bases. CDR3 length: 15 amino acids. Germline assignment: CDR1 SNHLY and CDR2 FYNNEI. Written as DNA, the CDR3 is TGTGCCAGCAGTGACACCTCGAGGGCCTGGGGGCCCCAGCATTTT. Encoded protein: CASSDTSRAWGPQHF.

This rearrangement joins TRBV2 to TRBJ2-3; perhaps D is TRBD1 or TRBD2 (5 bases each). CDR1 and CDR2 (germline): SNHLY, FYNNEI. Trimming took off 7 bases at V and 5 bases at J, with 16 bases between the two ends. This CDR3 comprises 14 residues. DNA for the CDR3: TGTGCCAGCAAACGGGGACCTCTCAGAGATACGCAGTATTTT. Amino acid sequence: CASKRGPLRDTQYF.

This clonotype was counted between two and nine times. The V gene is TRBV28, the J gene TRBJ2-1; 14 bases fit TRBD2. The V and J ends lost 5 bases and 8 bases, in that order; junction bases with no gene match: 11. The CDR3 is made up of 17 amino acids. Germline CDR1 is MDHEN and CDR2 is SYDVKM. CDR3 DNA: TGTGCCAGCAGTCCCTGGGGGACTAGCGGGGGAGAGGATGAGCAGTTCTTC. Its protein is CASSPWGTSGGEDEQFF.

This chain uses TRBV3-1 with TRBJ1-3; D is undetermined. V lost 4 bases to trimming and J lost 8 bases, with 18 bases between them. CDR3 length: 15 amino acids. Germline V gene sequence: CDR1 LGHDT, CDR2 YNNKEL (reference sequence). In DNA form, the CDR3 reads TGTGCCAGCAGCCCGAAATGGCCAGTCGGAGACACCATATATTTT. Translation gives CASSPKWPVGDTIYF.

This sequence joins TRBV6-2 or TRBV6-3 and TRBJ1-1, with a tentative D call TRBD1 (6 bases). Germline CDR1 is MNHEY and CDR2 is SVGEGT. The CDR3 totals 13 residues. Between the trimmed V and J ends, which lost 6 bases and 7 bases, there was a span of 15 bases. The CDR3 DNA reads as TGTGCCAGCAGCCCCCGAGGGGGGATTGAAGCTTTCTTT. This encodes CASSPRGGIEAFF.

This chain joins TRBV6-5 and TRBJ2-1, with 11 bases matching TRBD2. The CDR3 has 15 amino acids. CDR1 and CDR2 (germline): MNHEY, SVGAGI. Trimming removed 6 bases from V and 3 bases from J; junction bases left unmatched: 4. CDR3 residues: CASSLAGGYYNEQFF. CDR3 DNA: TGTGCCAGCAGCCTAGCGGGGGGCTACTACAATGAGCAGTTCTTC.

This clonotype was observed a single time. The chain couples TRBV6-4 to TRBJ2-1; D remains unclear. Per the germline V gene, CDR1 is MRHNA and CDR2 is SNTAGT. V lost 4 bases, J lost 8 bases, and 18 bases lay in between. The CDR3 is made up of 15 amino acids. The chain's CDR3 is CASSVLGLSGDEQFF. The CDR3 DNA follows: TGTGCCAGCAGTGTCTTGGGCCTATCAGGAGATGAGCAGTTCTTC.

This clonotype has at least ten counts. The chain is built from TRBV10-3 and TRBJ1-2; TRBD1 aligns across 7 bases. The CDR3 is 15 residues long. The trim removed 4 bases at V and 4 bases at J, leaving 9 bases unmatched. Germline CDR1 reads ENHRY; CDR2 reads SYGVKD. DNA of the CDR3: TGTGCCATCAGTGGACAGGGAGGCCCGACCTATGGCTACACCTTC. Its translation is CAISGQGGPTYGYTF.

Only a few counts were recorded for this clonotype. The CDR3 region is CASSASPENIQYF. The CDR3, as DNA: TGTGCCAGCAGCGCCTCCCCAGAAAACATTCAGTACTTC. The V and J genes are TRBV7-3 and TRBJ2-4, with D unresolved. Deletions cut 5 bases from V and 5 bases from J, with 10 bases between. This CDR3 contains 13 residues. Germline V gives CDR1 SGHTA, CDR2 FQGTGA.

For the CDR3, the DNA is TGCAGTGCTAGACCGGCGGGAGCGATCGAGCAGTACTTC. It translates to CSARPAGAIEQYF. The chain links TRBV20-1 to TRBJ2-7; 7 positions agree with TRBD2. CDR1 and CDR2 (germline): DFQATT, SNEGSKA (reference sequence). The CDR3 sequence is 13 residues long. The V segment lost 2 bases and the J segment 6 bases; nucleotides outside the gene matches: 7.

This clonotype was counted at least ten times. The V and J genes are TRBV12-3 or TRBV12-4 and TRBJ1-6; D not resolved. Trimming took off 2 bases at V and 10 bases at J, with 6 bases between the two ends. This CDR3 contains 12 residues. CDR3 DNA: TGTGCCAGCAGTTTATTAGCCTCACCCCTCCACTTT. Protein: CASSLLASPLHF.

The chain links TRBV19 to TRBJ2-1, with a tentative D call TRBD2 (6 bases). V was shortened by 0 bases and J by 3 bases, with 15 bases between the two germline ends. The CDR3 length is 17 residues. The germline V gene has CDR1 LNHDA and CDR2 SQIVND (reference sequence). The CDR3 sequence: CASSIDLEEGGYNEQFF. Written as DNA, the CDR3 is TGTGCCAGTAGTATAGATCTCGAGGAGGGAGGCTACAATGAGCAGTTCTTC.

The table lists this clonotype with a few counts. The gene calls are TRBV7-2 and TRBJ2-3, with D hard to call. Germline assignment: CDR1 SGHTA and CDR2 FQGNSA. The V gene lost 5 bases and the J gene lost 5 bases, with 14 bases spanning the gap. The CDR3 has 14 residues. The CDR3 loop is CASSHSIREDTQYF. DNA of the CDR3: TGTGCCAGCAGCCACTCTATAAGGGAAGATACGCAGTATTTT.

This clonotype appeared many times. The chain combines TRBV6-5 with TRBJ1-1; D not resolved. This CDR3 has 14 amino acids. Germline V gives CDR1 MNHEY, CDR2 SVGAGI. The V end lost 2 bases, the J end lost 4 bases, and 11 bases lay between the germline ends. The chain's CDR3 is CASSYEYKATEAFF. The CDR3 DNA follows: TGTGCCAGCAGTTACGAGTATAAGGCCACTGAAGCTTTCTTT.

The chain links TRBV5-5 to TRBJ2-5, with D perhaps assigned TRBD1 or TRBD2 (6 bases each). Germline CDR1 is SGHKS and CDR2 is YYEKEE (reference sequence). The V end lost 6 bases, the J end lost 5 bases, and 17 bases lay between the germline ends. CDR3 length: 14 amino acids. CDR3 coding DNA: TGTGCCAGCAATAAGGGGGGTAGGGAGGAGACCCAGTACTTC. This codes for CASNKGGREETQYF.

The chain carries TRBV4-3 and TRBJ2-7; a weak D match, TRBD2 (6 bases). This CDR3 region has 14 residues. Trimming cost V 1 base and J 2 bases, with 9 bases left between them. Germline V gene data show CDR1 as LGHNA and CDR2 as YSLEER. DNA for the CDR3: TGCGCCAGCAGCCAAGCCGCGGGACCCTACGAGCAGTACTTC. It codes for CASSQAAGPYEQYF.